This entry features one TCR beta chain sequence. Its antigen is as yet unknown. It was the approximately 120-subject validation cohort, separate from the roughly 700-subject first cohort, to which the donors belonged. TCRdb keeps only in-frame clones here, not all; method: immunoSEQ multiplex PCR. The sample has approximately 50,000 clones; 80% to 90% are singletons. The entry originates in a study of cytomegalovirus exposure and HLA in healthy donors. Study-level information: The 500 to 850 first-cohort repertoires and the 95 to 150 validation repertoires shared the same platform, a later analysis reported. Study-wide results and caveats: A subsequent analysis found that TCR clusters from the first cohort also tended to co-occur in the 120 or so validation repertoires, with under 95% of cluster scores above 0. In vitro checks showed that a few CMV-associated chains really do target CMV antigens.

CDR1 and CDR2 (germline): KGHSH, LQKENI. This CDR3 is 14 amino acids long. The ends were cut back, 1 base at V and 2 bases at J, with 6 bases in the middle. Sequenced input: PBMCs. The V and J genes are TRBV18 and TRBJ2-1; no clear D gene. This clonotype was obtained from a woman in her 30s in good health and CMV-seronegative. The CDR3 coding sequence is TGTGCCAGCTCACCACTTCAGACCTACAATGAGCAGTTCTTC. Translation gives CASSPLQTYNEQFF.